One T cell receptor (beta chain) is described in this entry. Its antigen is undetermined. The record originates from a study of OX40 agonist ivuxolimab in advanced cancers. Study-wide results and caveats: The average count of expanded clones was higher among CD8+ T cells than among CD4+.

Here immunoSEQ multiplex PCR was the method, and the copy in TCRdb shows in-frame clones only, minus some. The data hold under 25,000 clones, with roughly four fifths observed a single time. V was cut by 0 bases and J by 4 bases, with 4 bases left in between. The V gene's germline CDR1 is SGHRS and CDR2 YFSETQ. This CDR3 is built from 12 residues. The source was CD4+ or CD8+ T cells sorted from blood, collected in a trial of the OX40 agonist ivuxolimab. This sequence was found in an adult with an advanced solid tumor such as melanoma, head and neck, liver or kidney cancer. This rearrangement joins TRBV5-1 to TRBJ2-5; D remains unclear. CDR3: CASSLVGETQYF. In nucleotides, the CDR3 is TGCGCCAGCAGCTTGGTCGGAGAGACCCAGTACTTC.